Following are 4 T cell receptor beta chains from one sample sequenced in a study of blood T cell repertoires in COVID-19 (dated by TCRdb to 2020 to 2022). Libraries were built with the immunoSEQ multiplex PCR assay. Drawn from immuneACCESS, this table holds only the in-frame rearrangements with V and J called that TCRdb kept. Clones are partly lost; checked studies trace under half to an unresolved V gene and leave the rest unexplained. A total of approximately 390,000 clones appear in this sample, roughly 90% of them only once. Of the sample, roughly 1.9% is held by the ten largest clones. Sequencing was carried out using PBMCs or T cells enriched from blood (not recorded which). Receptor source: a middle-aged woman with acute COVID-19.

This clone came up once. V gene TRBV5-1 combines with J gene TRBJ1-3; perhaps TRBD1 as D (5 bases). V shed 0 bases and J shed 0 bases, with 10 bases lying between them. The CDR3 is 16 amino acids. CDR1 is SGHRS and CDR2 is YFSETQ in the germline V gene. The CDR3: CASSLGQPFSGNTIYF. In DNA form, the CDR3 reads TGCGCCAGCAGCTTGGGACAGCCATTCTCTGGAAACACCATATATTTT.

The CDR3, as DNA: TGTGCCAGCAGCCAACAGACTAGCGGGGGAAGCACAGATACGCAGTATTTT. Its translation: CASSQQTSGGSTDTQYF. The rearrangement uses TRBV14 and TRBJ2-3; 12 bases match TRBD2. The CDR3 has 17 residues. The V and J ends lost 2 bases and 0 bases, in that order; junction bases with no gene match: 3. From germline, CDR1 is SGHDN and CDR2 FVKESK.

The J gene is TRBJ1-6, the V gene TRBV29-1; possibly TRBD1 for D (5 bases). The CDR3 consists of 16 residues. Between the trimmed V and J ends, which lost 7 bases and 9 bases, there was a span of 25 bases. Germline-derived CDR1 and CDR2 are SQVTM and ANQGSEA. The CDR3 region is CSASTSGQGFGSPLHF. DNA of the CDR3: TGCAGCGCCTCGACCTCTGGGCAGGGCTTCGGTTCACCCCTCCACTTT.

The genes are TRBV5-1 and TRBJ2-1; maybe TRBD2 (5 bases). The CDR3 sequence is 16 residues long. The V and J ends lost 0 bases and 0 bases respectively, with 10 bases between them. Germline values: CDR1 SGHRS, CDR2 YFSETQ. CDR3 in DNA: TGCGCCAGCAGCTTGGAGGGCGGAGGCTCCTACAATGAGCAGTTCTTC. It specifies CASSLEGGGSYNEQFF.